One T cell receptor (beta chain) is described in this entry. This entry belongs to a study of blood T cell repertoires in COVID-19. As for the study in general: Sites in the United States, Italy and Spain provided acute and convalescent COVID-19 samples. T cells, B-cell-depleted T cells, or PBMCs provided the cDNA or gDNA that served as material.

The V gene's germline CDR1 is SGHNT and CDR2 YENEEA. The length of the CDR3 is 13 residues. The V and J ends lost 6 bases and 1 base, in that order; junction bases with no gene match: 2. Clones were sequenced by immunoSEQ multiplex PCR, and TCRdb holds only the in-frame ones, with some missing. Of hundreds of thousands of clones in the sample, around 84% are singletons; the top ten hold roughly 18%. The V call is TRBV11-3, the J call TRBJ1-1; 7 bases align to TRBD1. Sample: peripheral blood. The receptor was isolated from a woman aged 80 or older with active or convalescent COVID-19. CDR3 residues: CASRTGTNTEAFF. As DNA, the CDR3 is TGTGCCAGCAGGACAGGGACGAACACTGAAGCTTTCTTT.